A single sample gave rise to the 16 T cell receptor beta chains below, sequenced in a study of blood T cell repertoires in COVID-19. The protocol was immunoSEQ multiplex PCR, while the TCRdb copy is restricted to in-frame clones and leaves out a portion. The table lists 100,000 to 150,000 clones, roughly 89% of them singletons. Material: peripheral blood. The receptors stem from a man between 45 and 60 years old with active or convalescent COVID-19.

The chain has TRBV13 and TRBJ1-1; 9 bases map to TRBD1. The CDR3 contains 15 residues. The junction had 9 bases not matched to a gene; V was cut back by 5 bases and J by 5 bases. Germline loops: CDR1 PRHDT, CDR2 FYEKMQ (reference sequence). CDR3 sequence reads: CASSRNRGQDTEAFF. The CDR3 coding sequence is TGTGCCAGCAGCCGAAACAGGGGGCAGGATACTGAAGCTTTCTTT.

Regarding this clone: The same CDR3 is also encoded by other DNA sequences in this sample. The J gene is TRBJ1-5, the V gene TRBV3-1 (or the pseudogene TRBV3-2); 9 bases are shared with TRBD1. Trimming took 4 bases from V and 1 from J; bases not matched to a gene: 2. Germline assignment: CDR1 LGHDT and CDR2 YNNKEL (reference sequence). The CDR3 totals 15 residues. CDR3 region: CASSPDRGSNQPQHF. The DNA for the CDR3 is TGTGCCAGCAGCCCGGACAGGGGAAGCAATCAGCCCCAGCATTTT.

The V gene is TRBV30, the J gene TRBJ2-3; 13 nucleotides agree with TRBD2. Trimming removed 1 base from V and 5 bases from J; junction bases left unmatched: 3. This CDR3 is built from 15 residues. The germline CDR1 and CDR2 sequences are GTSNPN and SVGIG (reference sequence). This CDR3 is CAWSGGLAGVDTQYF. The CDR3 nucleotides are TGTGCCTGGAGTGGTGGACTAGCGGGAGTAGATACGCAGTATTTT.

CDR3 nucleotide sequence: TGTGCCAGCAGTTACAAAGGACAAACTAGCACAGATACGCAGTATTTT. This translates into CASSYKGQTSTDTQYF. The rearrangement links TRBV6-5 to TRBJ2-3, with TRBD1 as a possible D gene (5 bases). V lost 2 bases and J 0 bases, leaving 12 bases between the germline ends. Looked up from germline, CDR1 is MNHEY and CDR2 is SVGAGI. The CDR3 sequence is 16 residues long.

The chain has TRBV5-5 and TRBJ2-7; TRBD1 is a possible D gene (6 bases). Between the trimmed V and J ends, which lost 6 bases and 4 bases, there was a span of 26 bases. The CDR3 covers 17 residues. Germline values: CDR1 SGHKS, CDR2 YYEKEE (reference sequence). CDR3 sequence reads: CASTRRSTAAGDYEQYF. The CDR3 region has the DNA TGTGCCAGCACCCGACGGTCTACGGCGGCAGGGGATTACGAGCAGTACTTC.

The chain joins TRBV3-1 (or the pseudogene TRBV3-2) to TRBJ1-6; no reliable D call. The CDR3 covers 15 residues. CDR1 LGHDT and CDR2 YNNKEL come from the germline V gene (reference sequence). With 8 bases removed from V and 0 bases from J, the gap between germline ends came to 11 bases. The CDR3 nucleotides are TGTGCCAGCGCTCCAGAATTCTCCTATAATTCACCCCTCCACTTT. Its translation is CASAPEFSYNSPLHF.

This clone was detected once. The chain couples TRBV20-1 to TRBJ2-7; a possible D gene is TRBD1 (6 bases). The CDR3 length is 11 residues. Trimming removed 8 bases from V and 3 bases from J, with 11 bases in between. CDR1 and CDR2 (germline): DFQATT, SNEGSKA (reference sequence). The CDR3 protein is CSPYRDYEQYF. The CDR3 region has the DNA TGCAGTCCCTACAGGGACTACGAGCAGTACTTC.

V is TRBV19 and J is TRBJ2-5; possibly TRBD2 for D (7 bases). This CDR3 comprises 14 residues. Deletions cut 6 bases from V and 5 bases from J, with 16 bases between. Germline V gives CDR1 LNHDA, CDR2 SQIVND (reference sequence). DNA of the CDR3: TGTGCCAGTAGCACCGGGGGGCTTGTGGAGACCCAGTACTTC. Protein: CASSTGGLVETQYF.

This clone was recorded only once. The J gene is TRBJ1-2, the V gene TRBV19, with D unresolved. Germline V gene data show CDR1 as LNHDA and CDR2 as SQIVND (reference sequence). Trimming pared 3 bases from V and 3 bases from J, leaving 11 bases between. CDR3 length: 14 amino acids. The CDR3: CASSISGDYYGYTF. The CDR3 DNA is TGTGCCAGTAGTATTTCCGGGGATTACTATGGCTACACCTTC.

This chain joins TRBV10-3 and TRBJ2-1; possible D gene TRBD2, 5 bases. The CDR3 consists of 12 residues. Trimming took off 10 bases at V and 1 base at J, with 8 bases between the two ends. Germline values: CDR1 ENHRY, CDR2 SYGVKD. CDR3 sequence (DNA): TGTGCCACCACGGGGTCCTACAATGAGCAGTTCTTC. Translated, it gives CATTGSYNEQFF.

This clone occurred once. J is TRBJ1-1 and V is TRBV28; D unresolved. The germline CDR1 and CDR2 sequences are MDHEN and SYDVKM. The V end was cut by 3 bases, the J end by 0 bases, with 5 bases between. This CDR3 has 13 amino acids. CDR3 region: CASSFSVNTEAFF. The CDR3, as DNA: TGTGCCAGCAGTTTTTCGGTGAACACTGAAGCTTTCTTT.

J is TRBJ1-5 and V is TRBV19, with D possibly being TRBD1 (6 bases). The V end lost 4 bases, the J end lost 12 bases, and 16 bases lay between the germline ends. Germline V gives CDR1 LNHDA, CDR2 SQIVND (reference sequence). The CDR3 contains 13 residues. This chain's CDR3 is CASSRTQNRDQHF. CDR3 bases: TGTGCCAGTAGTAGAACCCAGAACAGGGACCAGCATTTT.

This clone occurred once. The chain employs TRBV24-1 and TRBJ1-2; 7 nucleotides line up with TRBD1. Germline CDR1 and CDR2: KGHDR and SFDVKD. The CDR3 has 16 residues. The junction had 8 bases not matched to a gene; V was cut back by 4 bases and J by 1 base. The CDR3 is CATSDRQGAVNYGYTF. CDR3 nucleotide sequence: TGTGCCACCAGTGACAGACAGGGTGCGGTTAACTATGGCTACACCTTC.

The chain recombines TRBV6-5 with TRBJ2-7; D is unresolved. Per the germline V gene, CDR1 is MNHEY and CDR2 is SVGAGI. Between the trimmed V and J ends, which lost 8 bases and 3 bases, there was a span of 5 bases. The CDR3 has 10 amino acids. In DNA, the CDR3 is TGTGCCAGCGCGAACTACGAGCAGTACTTC. Translation gives CASANYEQYF.

This sequence joins TRBV30 and TRBJ2-1; 11 nucleotides align to TRBD2. Germline V gives CDR1 GTSNPN, CDR2 SVGIG (reference sequence). Germline trimming cut 2 bases from V and 6 bases from J; bases unmatched to any gene: 6. The CDR3 contains 15 residues. This CDR3 is CAWSYKGLAVNEQFF. CDR3 DNA: TGTGCCTGGAGTTATAAGGGACTAGCGGTCAATGAGCAGTTCTTC.

The rearrangement joins TRBV6-4 to TRBJ1-6; the match to TRBD1 covers 10 bases. The germline CDR1 and CDR2 sequences are MRHNA and SNTAGT. The CDR3 is 14 amino acids. Germline trimming cut 7 bases from V and 9 bases from J; bases unmatched to any gene: 6. In nucleotides, the CDR3 is TGTGCCAGCAAGCCGGACAGGGGGAGTTCACCCCTCCACTTT. Translating it yields CASKPDRGSSPLHF.